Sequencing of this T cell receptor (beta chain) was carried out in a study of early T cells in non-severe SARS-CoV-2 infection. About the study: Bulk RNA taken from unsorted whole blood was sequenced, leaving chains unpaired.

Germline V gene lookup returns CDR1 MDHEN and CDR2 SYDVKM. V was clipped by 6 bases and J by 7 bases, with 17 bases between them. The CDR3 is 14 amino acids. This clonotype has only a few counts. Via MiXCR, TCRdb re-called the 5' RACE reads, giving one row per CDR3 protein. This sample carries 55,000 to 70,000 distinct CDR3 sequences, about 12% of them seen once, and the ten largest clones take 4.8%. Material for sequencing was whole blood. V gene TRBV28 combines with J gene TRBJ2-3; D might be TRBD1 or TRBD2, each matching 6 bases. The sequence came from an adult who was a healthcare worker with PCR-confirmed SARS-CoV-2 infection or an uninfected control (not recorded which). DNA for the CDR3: TGTGCCAGCAGGGGGGGCGGTGGAGGAAATACGCAGTATTTT. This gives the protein CASRGGGGGNTQYF.